The TCR beta chain under discussion was sequenced for a study of blood T cell repertoires in COVID-19. Study-level information: Nucleic acid was either cDNA or gDNA, and it came from T cells, B-cell-depleted T cells, or PBMCs.

This clone was seen a handful of times. Source study methods: From reference gene primer amplification, estimates of nucleated cell counts were derived. Generated by immunoSEQ multiplex PCR, the TCRdb table keeps only in-frame clones and is missing some. V, J and clone size are those of that table, while D and trimming were read from the DNA. The table has hundreds of thousands of clones, roughly 88% seen once. V lost 1 base and J 1 base, leaving 13 bases between the germline ends. This CDR3 is 16 amino acids long. CDR1 MNHEY and CDR2 SVGAGI come from the germline V gene. Sequencing was carried out using peripheral blood. The TCR sequence derives from a woman between 25 and 40 years old with active or convalescent COVID-19. This chain connects TRBV6-5 to TRBJ1-1; perhaps TRBD1 as D (5 bases). DNA for the CDR3: TGTGCCAGCAGTTACTTTATCGGCAGGGAGAACACTGAAGCTTTCTTT. It encodes CASSYFIGRENTEAFF.